This T cell receptor (beta chain) was sequenced during a study of T cells in Graves' hyperthyroidism and ophthalmopathy. Study-level points and caveats: Ophthalmopathy, which appeared later, was predicted by the model a median about 6 months before onset. Most thyroid clonotypes with frequency above 0.001 were detected in blood.

RNA transcripts provided the source from which TCR beta CDR3 regions were amplified. An initial round of RT-PCR targeting the TCR CDR3 relied on the HTBI primer set. TCRdb itself ran the multiplex PCR reads through MiXCR, one entry per CDR3 protein. The sample yields more than 300,000 distinct CDR3 sequences, about 17% seen once. A note on this clonotype: Its antigen remains unknown.

The germline V gene encodes CDR1 MGHRA and CDR2 YSYEKL. The V end was cut by 1 base, the J end by 3 bases, with 10 bases between. The CDR3 loop spans 14 amino acids. Hyperthyroidism had been newly diagnosed in patients aged 18 to 65, and its duration was under 2 months. Researchers barred patients who had uncontrolled infection, other autoimmune disease, pregnancy or lactation. Sequencing was done on a sample of blood. The sequence derives from a woman younger than 45 with Graves' hyperthyroidism that later progressed to Graves' ophthalmopathy. The chain uses TRBV4-1 and TRBJ2-7; D uncertain. CDR3 protein: CASSQVLGLYEQYF. The CDR3, as DNA: TGCGCCAGCAGCCAAGTCTTAGGGCTCTACGAGCAGTACTTC.